This is a list of T cell receptor beta chains from one sample in a study of T-cell reconstitution after alpha-beta-depleted transplantation in children. TCRdb recomputed calls from the PCR reads with MiXCR, one row per CDR3 protein. Altogether 70,000 to 95,000 distinct CDR3 sequences are present, less than 20% being singletons, with the ten largest covering about 20%. Sequenced material: PBMCs, mostly from graft donor cells, taken 180 days after TCRalphabeta/CD19-depleted stem cell transplant. These receptors were taken from a male patient under 10 years old who had a stem cell transplant for acute lymphoblastic leukemia, so the T cells may come from the graft donor. Both conserved end residues are part of each CDR3. Fields, in order: D gene, clone size, V gene, J gene, CDR3 DNA, CDR3 protein. The D gene is left open where the match is weak. Clone size is given for some rows only: seen once, a few or many times, or a class if the clone is expanded.

TRBD1	few	TRBV20-1	TRBJ2-7	TGCAGTGGTTCGATTAGGGGACAGGGGACCCACGAGCAGTACTTC	CSGSIRGQGTHEQYF
TRBD1	many	TRBV20-1	TRBJ1-1	TGCAGTGCTAGAGTAGGGACAGGGGTTAGGGACACTGAAGCTTTCTTT	CSARVGTGVRDTEAFF
TRBD2	few	TRBV3-1	TRBJ2-7	TGTGCCACCCAGGAGCGGGAGAGCTCCTACGAGCAGTACTTC	CATQERESSYEQYF
NA	many	TRBV4-1	TRBJ2-7	TGCGCCAGCAGCCAAGGGAGGACAGGGAGGGACGAGCAGTACTTC	CASSQGRTGRDEQYF
TRBD1	few	TRBV3-1	TRBJ1-2	TGTGCCAGCAGCGAAAGCACCAGGACAGGGCCGGAGGATGGCTACACCTTC	CASSESTRTGPEDGYTF
TRBD2	NA	TRBV20-1	TRBJ2-7	TGCAGTGCTAGAGATCAGGCTAGCGGGGGGGCGTACGAGCAGTACTTC	CSARDQASGGAYEQYF
TRBD1	few	TRBV11-2	TRBJ2-7	TGTGCCAGCAGCTTAGAAGGACAGGCCTACGAGCAGTACTTC	CASSLEGQAYEQYF
TRBD1	NA	TRBV4-1	TRBJ2-7	TGCGCCAGCAGCCAAGGTCCGGACAGGTTCACCTACGAGCAGTACTTC	CASSQGPDRFTYEQYF
NA	NA	TRBV10-3	TRBJ1-6	TGTGCCATCAGTGAGACCCTCGAGCCAGGCGTTAATTCACCCCTCCACTTT	CAISETLEPGVNSPLHF
NA	few	TRBV5-1	TRBJ2-5	TGCGCCAGCAGCTTCTTAGCGGTACAAGAGACCCAGTACTTC	CASSFLAVQETQYF
TRBD1	few	TRBV29-1	TRBJ1-5	TGCAGCAAAGGGACAGGGTTCGATCAGCCCCAGCATTTT	CSKGTGFDQPQHF
NA	few	TRBV11-3	TRBJ2-1	TGTGCCAGCAGCTTATCCGACGGATACAATGAGCAGTTCTTC	CASSLSDGYNEQFF
TRBD2	many	TRBV20-1	TRBJ2-1	TGCAGTGCGGAAGGGGGGACTAGCGGGAAGAATACCAATGAGCAGTTCTTC	CSAEGGTSGKNTNEQFF
TRBD1	NA	TRBV7-6	TRBJ1-2	TGTGCCAGCAGCTTGGGACAGGGGGCTGAGGGCTACACCTTC	CASSLGQGAEGYTF
NA	NA	TRBV5-1	TRBJ1-2	TGCGCCAGCAGCTTGGGGGTCCGGGTATTTGACTATGGCTACACCTTC	CASSLGVRVFDYGYTF
NA	NA	TRBV5-6	TRBJ1-4	TGTGCCAGCAGCTTGAGAAAGGTGGAAGAAAAACTGTTTTTT	CASSLRKVEEKLFF
NA	NA	TRBV12-3/TRBV12-4	TRBJ2-7	TGTGCCAGCAGCTTCGCAGGTCCCTGGGAGCAGTACTTC	CASSFAGPWEQYF
TRBD2	NA	TRBV6-5	TRBJ2-3	TGTGCCAGCAGTTACGGACTAGCTGCTACGCAGTATTTT	CASSYGLAATQYF
NA	NA	TRBV5-1	TRBJ2-7	TGCGCCAGCAGCTTGGCCGGGGGAGGACTGAGCTCCTACGAGCAGTACTTC	CASSLAGGGLSSYEQYF
NA	NA	TRBV20-1	TRBJ1-5	TGCAGTGCTAGGGACTTTAGTGGTAGCAATCAGCCCCAGCATTTT	CSARDFSGSNQPQHF
TRBD1	NA	TRBV29-1	TRBJ1-2	TGCAGCGTTCGTACCCCCTTCGGGACAGCTTCTAACTATGGCTACACCTTC	CSVRTPFGTASNYGYTF
TRBD1	NA	TRBV20-1	TRBJ1-1	TGCAGTGCTAGAGATCCCCCAGGGGGCTACCTCGACACTGAAGCTTTCTTT	CSARDPPGGYLDTEAFF
NA	few	TRBV27	TRBJ2-1	TGTGCCAGCAGTGGGCGGGGTAGGCAGTTCTTC	CASSGRGRQFF
NA	few	TRBV19	TRBJ1-5	TGTGCCAGTTTGCGCAGGGGTGGCAATCAGCCCCAGCATTTT	CASLRRGGNQPQHF
NA	NA	TRBV7-2	TRBJ1-2	TGTGCCTGCAGCTCGCCAAATGGGGTATACAGGGACAATGGCTACACCTTC	CACSSPNGVYRDNGYTF
TRBD2	NA	TRBV6-2/TRBV6-3	TRBJ2-7	TGTGCCAGCAGTTACCCTCGATTCCGGGGGGACTCCTACGAGCAGTACTTC	CASSYPRFRGDSYEQYF
TRBD1	NA	TRBV7-9	TRBJ2-1	TGTGCCAGCAGCCTCAGGGGACAGGAGATTTACAATGAGCAGTTCTTC	CASSLRGQEIYNEQFF
NA	few	TRBV20-1	TRBJ2-3	TGCAGTGCTAGAGATTCCCGGCGAACTCTCGGGGCAGATACGCAGTATTTT	CSARDSRRTLGADTQYF
TRBD2	few	TRBV12-3/TRBV12-4	TRBJ2-1	TGTGCCAGCAGTTTAAGGCGGACTAGCGGTACTTACAATGAGCAGTTCTTC	CASSLRRTSGTYNEQFF
NA	few	TRBV12-3/TRBV12-4	TRBJ1-5	TGTGCCAGCAGCCTCGGGGGAGGGGCTAGCAATCAGCCCCAGCATTTT	CASSLGGGASNQPQHF
TRBD2	many	TRBV12-3/TRBV12-4	TRBJ2-7	TGTGCCAGCAGTCCGGGGGGACTCTACGAGCAGTACTTC	CASSPGGLYEQYF
TRBD1	few	TRBV10-3	TRBJ1-5	TGTGCCATCAGTGAGTCAGCCCCGGGACAGGGGCCGAATCAGCCCCAGCATTTT	CAISESAPGQGPNQPQHF
NA	few	TRBV7-9	TRBJ2-2	TGTGCCAGCAGCTTAAACAAGTTGGAATCCGGGGAGCTGTTTTTT	CASSLNKLESGELFF
NA	many	TRBV6-5	TRBJ1-5	TGTGCCAGCAGTTACCTTCCGGGAGGTAATCAGCCCCAGCATTTT	CASSYLPGGNQPQHF
NA	NA	TRBV11-1	TRBJ1-2	TGTGCCAGCAGCTTTCGTCAGGGAACTCTCTATGGCTACACCTTC	CASSFRQGTLYGYTF
TRBD1	few	TRBV7-9	TRBJ1-1	TGTGCCAGCAGCCCTTGGACAGGGCCTATCCCTGAAGCTTTCTTT	CASSPWTGPIPEAFF
NA	NA	TRBV29-1	TRBJ2-5	TGCAGCGCTTCGACAGGGAGGGTGGAGACCCAGTACTTC	CSASTGRVETQYF
NA	NA	TRBV11-2	TRBJ2-3	TGTGCCAGCAGCCTTTGTGCGATAGGGGGGTTGGATACGCAGTATTTT	CASSLCAIGGLDTQYF
NA	NA	TRBV21-1	TRBJ2-7	TGTGCCAGCAGCAAAATCCCTCCCTACCTGGGTATACCCTACGAGCAGTACTTC	CASSKIPPYLGIPYEQYF
TRBD1	many	TRBV5-6	TRBJ1-6	TGTGCCAGCAGCCCTGACAGGGGATATAATTCACCCCTCCACTTT	CASSPDRGYNSPLHF
TRBD1	many	TRBV20-1	TRBJ1-6	TGCAGTGCTACCCAGGGACAGGGAGACACTTCACCCCTCCACTTT	CSATQGQGDTSPLHF
TRBD2	few	TRBV5-1	TRBJ2-1	TGCGCCAGCAGCCCGATAGCGGGGGCCTTCTGGGGCAATGAGCAGTTCTTC	CASSPIAGAFWGNEQFF
NA	many	TRBV10-3	TRBJ2-7	TGTGCCACCTTGACAGTTCCCTCCTACGAGCAGTACTTC	CATLTVPSYEQYF